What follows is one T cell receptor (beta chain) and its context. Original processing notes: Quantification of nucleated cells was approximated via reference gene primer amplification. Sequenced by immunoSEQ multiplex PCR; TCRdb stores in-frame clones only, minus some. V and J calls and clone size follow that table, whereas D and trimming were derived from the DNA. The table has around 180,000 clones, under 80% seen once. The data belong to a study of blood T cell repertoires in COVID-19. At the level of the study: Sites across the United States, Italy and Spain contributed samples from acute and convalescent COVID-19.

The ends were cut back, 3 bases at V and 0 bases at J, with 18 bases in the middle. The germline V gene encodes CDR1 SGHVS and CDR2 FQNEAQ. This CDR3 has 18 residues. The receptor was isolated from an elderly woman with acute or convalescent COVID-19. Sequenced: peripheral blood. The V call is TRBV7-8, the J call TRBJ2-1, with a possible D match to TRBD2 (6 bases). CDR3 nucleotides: TGTGCCAGCAGCTTGGTGGCCGGAGGGGCCCTCTCCTACAATGAGCAGTTCTTC. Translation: CASSLVAGGALSYNEQFF.